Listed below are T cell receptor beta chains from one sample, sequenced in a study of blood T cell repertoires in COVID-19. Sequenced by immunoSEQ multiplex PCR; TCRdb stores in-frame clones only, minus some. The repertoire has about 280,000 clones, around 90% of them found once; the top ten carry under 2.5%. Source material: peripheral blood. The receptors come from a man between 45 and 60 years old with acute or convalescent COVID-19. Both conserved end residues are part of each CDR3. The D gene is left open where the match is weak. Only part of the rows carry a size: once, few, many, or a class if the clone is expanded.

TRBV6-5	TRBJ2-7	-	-	CASRQTGLEQYF	TGTGCCAGCAGACAAACAGGGTTGGAGCAGTACTTC
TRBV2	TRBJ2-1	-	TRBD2	CASKNSGGVGEQFF	TGTGCCAGCAAGAATAGCGGGGGGGTAGGGGAGCAGTTCTTC
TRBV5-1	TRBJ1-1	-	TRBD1	CASSPTGISEAFF	TGCGCCAGCAGCCCGACAGGGATTAGTGAAGCTTTCTTT
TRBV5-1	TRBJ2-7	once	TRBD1	CASSLLPGQLEQYF	TGCGCCAGCAGCCTTCTTCCGGGACAGCTCGAGCAGTACTTC
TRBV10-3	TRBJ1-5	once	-	CAISVEESNQPQHF	TGTGCCATCAGTGTTGAGGAGTCCAATCAGCCCCAGCATTTT
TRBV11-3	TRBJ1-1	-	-	CASSSGQHTEAFF	TGTGCCAGCAGCTCCGGACAGCACACTGAAGCTTTCTTT
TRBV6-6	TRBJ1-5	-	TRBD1	CASSYFRDSQPQHF	TGTGCCAGCAGTTATTTTCGGGACAGTCAGCCCCAGCATTTT
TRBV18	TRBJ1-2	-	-	CASSIKTGQYGYTF	TGTGCCAGCTCAATAAAGACAGGACAGTATGGCTACACCTTC
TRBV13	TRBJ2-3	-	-	CASSLGQGADTQYF	TGTGCCAGCAGCTTAGGCCAGGGCGCAGATACGCAGTATTTT
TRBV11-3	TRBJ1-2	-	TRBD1	CASSYTGGAGNYGYTF	TGTGCCAGCAGCTATACAGGGGGCGCAGGAAACTATGGCTACACCTTC
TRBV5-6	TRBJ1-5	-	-	CASSFLRSRGNQPQHF	TGTGCCAGCAGCTTTTTACGGTCCAGGGGTAACCAGCCCCAGCATTTT
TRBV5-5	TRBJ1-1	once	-	CASSLEGVSSEAFF	TGTGCCAGCAGCTTGGAAGGGGTGAGCTCTGAAGCTTTCTTT
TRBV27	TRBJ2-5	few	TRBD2	CASSPLAGRGETQYF	TGTGCCAGCAGTCCCTTAGCGGGTAGGGGAGAGACCCAGTACTTC
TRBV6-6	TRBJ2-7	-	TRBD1	CASSYSSTGAGYEQYF	TGTGCCAGCAGTTACTCGAGTACAGGGGCGGGCTACGAGCAGTACTTC
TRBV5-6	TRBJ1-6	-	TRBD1	CASSLPGQGSPLHF	TGTGCCAGCAGCTTACCGGGACAGGGTTCACCCCTCCACTTT
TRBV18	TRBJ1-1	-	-	CASSAGSEAEAFF	TGTGCCAGCTCCGCCGGGTCGGAGGCTGAAGCTTTCTTT
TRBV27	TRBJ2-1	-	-	CASSSDGGPYNEQFF	TGTGCCAGCAGTTCCGATGGCGGCCCCTACAATGAGCAGTTCTTC
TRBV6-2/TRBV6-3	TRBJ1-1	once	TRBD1	CASSYRPGQGDTEAFF	TGTGCCAGCAGTTACCGTCCGGGACAGGGGGACACTGAAGCTTTCTTT